The rows below give T cell receptor beta chains drawn from one sample of a study of cytomegalovirus exposure and HLA in healthy donors. Sequencing used immunoSEQ multiplex PCR; TCRdb keeps in-frame clones, though not all of them. The sample records under 200,000 clones, 65% to 85% being singletons. The specimen sequenced was PBMCs. Receptors originate from a woman between 25 and 40 years old in good health and CMV-seropositive. Each CDR3 is given with its conserved first and last residue. A D gene is named only where the DNA matches it firmly. Clone size is not always given. Where it is, it says once, few, many or a class for expanded clones.

d_call: TRBD2
j_call: TRBJ2-5
v_call: TRBV6-5
clone_size: NA
cdr3_nt: TGTGCCAGCGCCTTTACTAGCGGTGGGCAAGAGACCCAGTACTTC
cdr3_aa: CASAFTSGGQETQYF

d_call: NA
j_call: TRBJ2-7
v_call: TRBV7-2
clone_size: once
cdr3_nt: TGTGCCAGCAGCTTAGCGGTTCAGGACAGCTACGAGCAGTACTTC
cdr3_aa: CASSLAVQDSYEQYF

d_call: NA
j_call: TRBJ1-1
v_call: TRBV7-3
clone_size: NA
cdr3_nt: TGTGCCAGCAGCTTAGGCAGGGGCCAGGGTGTCTCGAACACTGAAGCTTTCTTT
cdr3_aa: CASSLGRGQGVSNTEAFF

d_call: TRBD2
j_call: TRBJ2-5
v_call: TRBV5-1
clone_size: NA
cdr3_nt: TGCGCCAGCAGCTACCAAGCGGGGGGACAAGAGACCCAGTACTTC
cdr3_aa: CASSYQAGGQETQYF

d_call: NA
j_call: TRBJ2-3
v_call: TRBV5-1
clone_size: NA
cdr3_nt: TGCGCCAGCAGCTTGTCCGGGGATACGCAGTATTTT
cdr3_aa: CASSLSGDTQYF

d_call: NA
j_call: TRBJ2-3
v_call: TRBV27
clone_size: NA
cdr3_nt: TGTGCCAGCAGTTTAGGAGGATTTAGCACAGATACGCAGTATTTT
cdr3_aa: CASSLGGFSTDTQYF

d_call: NA
j_call: TRBJ2-7
v_call: TRBV6-6
clone_size: NA
cdr3_nt: TGTGCCAGCAGTTACGGGGCAGGGGGGTACGAGCAGTACTTC
cdr3_aa: CASSYGAGGYEQYF

d_call: TRBD1
j_call: TRBJ1-4
v_call: TRBV7-9
clone_size: NA
cdr3_nt: TGTGCCAGCAGCTTAGGAAAAGACAGGGGTGGTGAAAAACTGTTTTTT
cdr3_aa: CASSLGKDRGGEKLFF

d_call: NA
j_call: TRBJ2-7
v_call: TRBV7-2
clone_size: NA
cdr3_nt: TGTGCCAGCAGCTTCTTTCACAGAGAGTTTCCCTACGAGCAGTACTTC
cdr3_aa: CASSFFHREFPYEQYF

d_call: NA
j_call: TRBJ1-2
v_call: TRBV19
clone_size: once
cdr3_nt: TGTGCCAGTAGTATAACAGGGCTATATGGCTACACCTTC
cdr3_aa: CASSITGLYGYTF

d_call: NA
j_call: TRBJ2-7
v_call: TRBV5-4
clone_size: NA
cdr3_nt: TGTGCCAGCAGCCCGCGGGCAGATTTTTCCTACGAGCAGTACTTC
cdr3_aa: CASSPRADFSYEQYF

d_call: NA
j_call: TRBJ2-4
v_call: TRBV5-1
clone_size: NA
cdr3_nt: TGCGCCAGCAGCTTTGGAGTTGCCAAAAACATTCAGTACTTC
cdr3_aa: CASSFGVAKNIQYF

d_call: NA
j_call: TRBJ1-3
v_call: TRBV5-1
clone_size: NA
cdr3_nt: TGCGCCAGCAGCTTGGGATACGGTGCTGGAAACACCATATATTTT
cdr3_aa: CASSLGYGAGNTIYF

d_call: NA
j_call: TRBJ1-1
v_call: TRBV10-3
clone_size: NA
cdr3_nt: TGTGCCATCAGTGTCGGGGGGCAAGACACTGAAGCTTTCTTT
cdr3_aa: CAISVGGQDTEAFF

d_call: TRBD2
j_call: TRBJ2-7
v_call: TRBV4-1
clone_size: NA
cdr3_nt: TGCGCCAGCAAACCTTTCGGGGGGTCCTACGAGCAGTACTTC
cdr3_aa: CASKPFGGSYEQYF

d_call: NA
j_call: TRBJ1-3
v_call: TRBV18
clone_size: NA
cdr3_nt: TGTGCCAGCTCACCAGGGGGAGGACCTGGAAACACCATATATTTT
cdr3_aa: CASSPGGGPGNTIYF

d_call: TRBD1
j_call: TRBJ1-1
v_call: TRBV7-9
clone_size: NA
cdr3_nt: TGTGCCAGCAGTTTGGACAGGGCCATGGAGACTGAAGCTTTCTTT
cdr3_aa: CASSLDRAMETEAFF

d_call: TRBD1
j_call: TRBJ1-4
v_call: TRBV28
clone_size: NA
cdr3_nt: TGTGCCAGCAGTTGGGACAGGGGACGGGAAAAACTGTTTTTT
cdr3_aa: CASSWDRGREKLFF

d_call: NA
j_call: TRBJ1-5
v_call: TRBV19
clone_size: NA
cdr3_nt: TGTGCCAGTAGCTCCGGGAGATCTAATCAGCCCCAGCATTTT
cdr3_aa: CASSSGRSNQPQHF

d_call: NA
j_call: TRBJ1-1
v_call: TRBV29-1
clone_size: NA
cdr3_nt: TGCAGCGTTGGTAGAGGGAGCAAGGCTTTCTTT
cdr3_aa: CSVGRGSKAFF

d_call: NA
j_call: TRBJ2-3
v_call: TRBV20-1
clone_size: NA
cdr3_nt: TGCAGTGCTAGCCGTGATACGCAGTATTTT
cdr3_aa: CSASRDTQYF

d_call: NA
j_call: TRBJ1-2
v_call: TRBV9
clone_size: few
cdr3_nt: TGTGCCAGCAGCGTAGGGGCAGAAAGTTATGGCTACACCTTC
cdr3_aa: CASSVGAESYGYTF

d_call: NA
j_call: TRBJ1-1
v_call: TRBV7-3
clone_size: NA
cdr3_nt: TGTGCCAGCAGCTTAAGACAGAACACTGAAGCTTTCTTT
cdr3_aa: CASSLRQNTEAFF

d_call: TRBD2
j_call: TRBJ2-3
v_call: TRBV9
clone_size: NA
cdr3_nt: TGTGCCAGCAGCGTAGGGCTAGCGGGGGGGACAGATACGCAGTATTTT
cdr3_aa: CASSVGLAGGTDTQYF

d_call: NA
j_call: TRBJ1-2
v_call: TRBV7-2
clone_size: NA
cdr3_nt: TGTGCCAGCAGCGCAGGGGTCGTAGGGGTCTATGGCTACACCTTC
cdr3_aa: CASSAGVVGVYGYTF

d_call: NA
j_call: TRBJ1-1
v_call: TRBV5-6
clone_size: NA
cdr3_nt: TGTGCCAGCAGCTTCCCGGGGGAGGGCCACACTGAAGCTTTCTTT
cdr3_aa: CASSFPGEGHTEAFF

d_call: NA
j_call: TRBJ2-2
v_call: TRBV7-3
clone_size: NA
cdr3_nt: TGTGCCAGCAGCTTAGGATCCCCCCTTGGGGGAGGCACCGGGGAGCTGTTTTTT
cdr3_aa: CASSLGSPLGGGTGELFF

d_call: NA
j_call: TRBJ2-5
v_call: TRBV5-1
clone_size: NA
cdr3_nt: TGCGCCAGCAGCCCTACGAAAGAAGAGACCCAGTACTTC
cdr3_aa: CASSPTKEETQYF

d_call: NA
j_call: TRBJ2-2
v_call: TRBV10-3
clone_size: NA
cdr3_nt: TGTGCCACCTGGGGACACCTTTCCACCGGGGAGCTGTTTTTT
cdr3_aa: CATWGHLSTGELFF

d_call: NA
j_call: TRBJ1-3
v_call: TRBV4-3
clone_size: once
cdr3_nt: TGCGCCAGCAGCCAAGAACTCCTACAGCTGTTGGGAAACACCATATATTTT
cdr3_aa: CASSQELLQLLGNTIYF

d_call: NA
j_call: TRBJ1-4
v_call: TRBV2
clone_size: NA
cdr3_nt: TGTGCCAGCAGTGTCTACGGGAACCTATATGAAAAACTGTTTTTT
cdr3_aa: CASSVYGNLYEKLFF

d_call: TRBD2
j_call: TRBJ2-7
v_call: TRBV15
clone_size: once
cdr3_nt: TGTGCCACCACCCCCCTCGGGGGGGCCGAGCAGTACTTC
cdr3_aa: CATTPLGGAEQYF

d_call: NA
j_call: TRBJ2-7
v_call: TRBV9
clone_size: NA
cdr3_nt: TGTGCCAGCAGCGTGGGGGGAGAGGGCGAGCAGTACTTC
cdr3_aa: CASSVGGEGEQYF

d_call: NA
j_call: TRBJ1-2
v_call: TRBV5-6
clone_size: NA
cdr3_nt: TGTGCCAGCAGGCCTTGGGGGGGGTATGGCTACACCTTC
cdr3_aa: CASRPWGGYGYTF

d_call: TRBD1
j_call: TRBJ1-1
v_call: TRBV11-2
clone_size: NA
cdr3_nt: TGTGCCAGCGGGACAGGCATGAACACTGAAGCTTTCTTT
cdr3_aa: CASGTGMNTEAFF

d_call: NA
j_call: TRBJ2-6
v_call: TRBV19
clone_size: NA
cdr3_nt: TGTGCCAGTATTACGACACATAGCTCTGGGGCCAACGTCCTGACTTTC
cdr3_aa: CASITTHSSGANVLTF

d_call: TRBD1
j_call: TRBJ1-2
v_call: TRBV5-4
clone_size: NA
cdr3_nt: TGTGCCAGCAGGGACAGGGGCTATGGCTACACCTTC
cdr3_aa: CASRDRGYGYTF

d_call: NA
j_call: TRBJ1-1
v_call: TRBV19
clone_size: NA
cdr3_nt: TGTGCCAGTAGTATAGCAAGGACATCGCCTGAAGCTTTCTTT
cdr3_aa: CASSIARTSPEAFF

d_call: NA
j_call: TRBJ1-3
v_call: TRBV5-6
clone_size: NA
cdr3_nt: TGTGCCAGCAGCTCCCTATCCCGGGGTTCCGCCATATATTTT
cdr3_aa: CASSSLSRGSAIYF